A selection of T cell receptor beta chains follows, all from one sample in a study of T cell responses to AZD1222 COVID-19 vaccine. Generated by immunoSEQ multiplex PCR, the TCRdb table keeps only in-frame clones and is missing some. The table has 140,000 to 150,000 clones, 93% seen once. The sample was peripheral blood, taken on day 0 of AZD1222 vaccination. Source of these receptors: an adult in good health. Each CDR3 is given with its conserved first and last residue. Fields, in order: V gene, clone size, D gene, J gene, CDR3 DNA, CDR3 protein. D genes are given only for firm matches. Size is stated for part of the rows, as once, few or many counts, or as a class when the clone is expanded.

>TRBV6-6|-|-|TRBJ2-1
TGTGCCAGCAGTTACTCGGGGAGCTCCTACAATGAGCAGTTCTTC
CASSYSGSSYNEQFF
>TRBV6-2/TRBV6-3|once|-|TRBJ1-4
TGTGCCAGCAGCTTTCAGACACTAGTCATTTTT
CASSFQTLVIF
>TRBV27|once|-|TRBJ2-7
TGTGCCAGCAGTTTACGAAACGGGAGAGGGTTCGAGCAGTACTTC
CASSLRNGRGFEQYF
>TRBV2|once|-|TRBJ2-7
TGTGCCAGCAGTGAAAGCGTGGAGTACGAGCAGTACTTC
CASSESVEYEQYF
>TRBV9|-|-|TRBJ2-5
TGTGCCAGCAGCGTCAACGGGGAAATCCAAGAGACCCAGTACTTC
CASSVNGEIQETQYF
>TRBV28|-|TRBD1|TRBJ1-2
TGTGCCAGCAGTGGACTAGGACAGGGGGCGATGGACTATGGCTACACCTTC
CASSGLGQGAMDYGYTF
>TRBV18|-|-|TRBJ2-5
TGTGCCAGCTCACAGGAGACCCAGTACTTC
CASSQETQYF
>TRBV2|-|TRBD2|TRBJ2-1
TGTGCCAGCCGCCCGGGACTAGCGGGTAATAATGAGCAGTTCTTC
CASRPGLAGNNEQFF
>TRBV5-6|-|-|TRBJ2-1
TGTGCCAGCAGCCGCAGGGTTCGCTCCTACAATGAGCAGTTCTTC
CASSRRVRSYNEQFF
>TRBV5-1|-|-|TRBJ2-5
TGCGCCAGCAGCTTAGACAGCGAAGAGACCCAGTACTTC
CASSLDSEETQYF
>TRBV5-6|-|-|TRBJ2-5
TGTGCCAGCAGCTTGGATTGGGGGGCCCCTGGAGTCCAAGAGACCCAGTACTTC
CASSLDWGAPGVQETQYF
>TRBV19|-|-|TRBJ1-1
TGTGCCAGTGCCTTTCCGAACACTGAAGCTTTCTTT
CASAFPNTEAFF
>TRBV11-3|-|-|TRBJ2-1
TGTGCCAGCAGCTATGAGGGCATATACAATGAGCAGTTCTTC
CASSYEGIYNEQFF
>TRBV4-1|-|TRBD2|TRBJ2-7
TGCGCCAGCAGCCAACTTAGCGGGAGTGGGTACGAGCAGTACTTC
CASSQLSGSGYEQYF